Presented here are 17 T cell receptor beta chains from one specimen sequenced in a study of T cell repertoires in cytomegalovirus infection (dated by TCRdb to the late 2010s). Sequencing relied on an Illumina HiSeq 1500. Using fastp trimming at Q25 and MiXCR clonotype assembly, TCRdb reanalyzed the public sequencing data and kept in-frame beta chains. Rows with a matching CDR3 protein are joined into one entry that keeps the most common DNA and genes. Present in this sample are roughly 800,000 distinct CDR3 sequences, 25% to 30% of which were seen just once. Together, the top ten hold around 12% of the sample. What the treatment or condition label conveys for this sample: in vitro stimulation with specific CMV peptide epitopes to enrich CMV-specific T cells. Their antigen targets remain unknown. This specimen consisted of cultured CD8+ T cells from PBMCs, obtained from culture after CMV antigen stimulation. Source of these receptors: a human donor in good health (CMV status not recorded). Some clones in this sample may be carry-over from other donors' samples.

This clonotype was counted only a few times. The chain is built from TRBV19 and TRBJ2-1; 9 bases map to TRBD2. Trimming at V came to 3 bases and at J to 6 bases, leaving 6 bases not matched to a gene. The germline CDR1 and CDR2 sequences are LNHDA and SQIVND (reference sequence). The CDR3 spans 15 residues. The CDR3 spells CASSIGGGARNEQFF. The CDR3, as DNA: TGTGCCAGTAGTATCGGCGGGGGGGCTCGCAATGAGCAGTTCTTC. Using reference TRBV19 and TRBJ2-1 for the parts outside the CDR3, the full variable domain is DGGITQSPKYLFRKEGQNVTLSCEQNLNHDAMYWYRQDPGQGLRLIYYSQIVNDFQKGDIAEGYSVSREKKESFPLTVTSAQKNPTAFYLCASSIGGGARNEQFFGPGTRLTVL.

This clonotype was recorded a few times. V gene TRBV28 combines with J gene TRBJ1-6, with unresolved D. V lost 11 bases, J lost 4 bases, and 15 bases lay in between. The CDR3 spans 14 residues. The germline V gene encodes CDR1 MDHEN and CDR2 SYDVKM. CDR3 region: CAGGSAGYNSPLHF. The CDR3 bases are TGTGCCGGTGGGTCTGCAGGATATAATTCACCCCTCCACTTT.

The chain uses TRBV6-2 or TRBV6-3 and TRBJ1-5; D may be TRBD1 (5 bases). V lost 8 bases to trimming and J lost 3 bases, with 14 bases between them. The CDR3 runs 14 residues. The germline V gene encodes CDR1 MNHEY and CDR2 SVGEGT. In DNA form, the CDR3 reads TGTGCCAGCTACTCTAGGGGATTCAATCAGCCCCAGCATTTT. Translating gives CASYSRGFNQPQHF.

This clonotype showed up just once. This chain uses TRBV4-1 with TRBJ2-2; D perhaps matches TRBD2 (5 bases). Trimming left V 5 bases short and J 6 bases short, with 10 bases between. The CDR3 has 13 amino acids. The V gene's germline CDR1 is MGHRA and CDR2 YSYEKL. The CDR3 protein is CASSGTRAGELFF. The CDR3 bases are TGCGCCAGCAGCGGTACTAGGGCCGGGGAGCTGTTTTTT.

This clonotype was counted between two and nine times. The chain has TRBV2 and TRBJ2-3; the D call may be TRBD1 or TRBD2 (5 bases each). The CDR3 has 12 residues. Looked up from germline, CDR1 is SNHLY and CDR2 is FYNNEI. Trimming pared 0 bases from V and 8 bases from J, leaving 6 bases between. Written as DNA, the CDR3 is TGTGCCAGCAGTGAAGCTGGGGGTACGCAGTATTTT. Encoded protein: CASSEAGGTQYF.

V usage is TRBV18 and J usage is TRBJ2-2; D is uncertain. The CDR3 runs 17 residues. V was shortened by 6 bases and J by 0 bases, with 17 bases between the two germline ends. The V gene's germline CDR1 is KGHSH and CDR2 LQKENI. The CDR3 spells CASSHVVGQTNTGELFF. CDR3 bases: TGTGCCAGCTCGCACGTCGTTGGGCAAACGAACACCGGGGAGCTGTTTTTT. Supplemented by reference TRBV18 and TRBJ2-2, the full variable domain reads NAGVMQNPRHLVRRRGQEARLRCSPMKGHSHVYWYRQLPEEGLKFMVYLQKENIIDESGMPKERFSAEFPKEGPSILRIQQVVRGDSAAYFCASSHVVGQTNTGELFFGEGSRLTVL.

J is TRBJ2-2 and V is TRBV7-9; tentatively, D is TRBD2 (5 bases). Deletions cut 10 bases from V and 5 bases from J, with 5 bases between. CDR3 size: 10 residues. CDR1 SEHNR and CDR2 FQNEAQ come from the germline V gene (reference sequence). The CDR3 coding sequence is TGTGCCACGGGAACCGGGGAGCTGTTTTTT. Its translation is CATGTGELFF.

V and J are TRBV6-2 or TRBV6-3 and TRBJ2-1; TRBD2 aligns across 7 bases. Germline V CDR1 and CDR2: MNHEY, SVGEGT. The CDR3 has 16 residues. After removal of 6 bases from V and 5 bases from J, the junction contained 13 bases not matched to a gene. CDR3 in DNA: TGTGCCAGCAGCTCTACCCCGGCGGGGGTTAACAATGAGCAGTTCTTC. It is translated as CASSSTPAGVNNEQFF.

The rearrangement joins TRBV27 to TRBJ2-3; 9 bases fit TRBD2. With V trimmed by 10 bases and J by 0 bases, 5 bases remained unmatched. CDR3 size: 14 residues. CDR1 and CDR2 from the germline V gene are MNHEY and SMNVEV (reference sequence). The CDR3 loop reads CATQRGASTDTQYF. CDR3 DNA sequence: TGTGCCACTCAGCGGGGGGCGAGCACAGATACGCAGTATTTT.

This clonotype was found a few times. The chain employs TRBV12-3 or TRBV12-4 and TRBJ1-6, with unresolved D. V was cut by 0 bases and J by 7 bases, with 13 bases left in between. The CDR3 extends over 16 amino acids. For the CDR3, the DNA is TGTGCCAGCAGTTTAGCGCATGAGGAAGCCAATTCACCCCTCCACTTT. Amino acid sequence: CASSLAHEEANSPLHF.

There are a few counts of this clonotype. The chain couples TRBV7-9 to TRBJ1-1, with D hard to call. Germline V gene lookup returns CDR1 SEHNR and CDR2 FQNEAQ (reference sequence). The CDR3 has 12 amino acids. Trimming stripped 1 base from V and 10 bases from J, with 10 bases between. The CDR3 DNA follows: TGTGCCAGCAGCTTAGGTCCCCCATCAGCTTTCTTT. Amino acid sequence: CASSLGPPSAFF.

This clonotype has only a few counts. The chain combines TRBV6-2 or TRBV6-3 with TRBJ2-7, with 10 nucleotides matching TRBD1. Germline CDR1 reads MNHEY; CDR2 reads SVGEGT. The CDR3 consists of 16 residues. The ends lost 5 bases at V and 4 bases at J; junction bases unmatched: 11. The CDR3 DNA reads as TGTGCCAGCAGTCCGATGATGGGGACAGGGGCGTACGAGCAGTACGTC. It codes for CASSPMMGTGAYEQYV.

The J gene is TRBJ1-5, the V gene TRBV7-6, with 8 bases lining up with TRBD1. The CDR3 totals 15 residues. Germline loops: CDR1 SGHVS, CDR2 FNYEAQ. The ends lost 5 bases at V and 4 bases at J; junction bases unmatched: 7. CDR3 in amino acids: CASSTTGQVNQPQHF. The CDR3, as DNA: TGTGCCAGCAGCACAACGGGACAGGTTAATCAGCCCCAGCATTTT.

The rearrangement links TRBV19 to TRBJ1-1; D is undetermined. Germline CDR1 and CDR2: LNHDA and SQIVND (reference sequence). The ends were cut back, 7 bases at V and 0 bases at J, with 9 bases in the middle. The CDR3 is made up of 13 amino acids. CDR3 nucleotide sequence: TGTGCCAGTAAGGTTCGGGTGAACACTGAAGCTTTCTTT. This codes for CASKVRVNTEAFF.

This clonotype appeared a few times. The chain carries TRBV4-1 and TRBJ2-6; the match to TRBD1 covers 9 bases. CDR3 length: 21 amino acids. After removal of 3 bases from V and 0 bases from J, the junction contained 15 bases not matched to a gene. The germline V gene has CDR1 MGHRA and CDR2 YSYEKL. The CDR3 DNA is TGCGCCAGCAGCCAGGATCCCGGGACAGGGCTTACTATCTCTGGGGCCAACGTCCTGACTTTC. Protein product: CASSQDPGTGLTISGANVLTF.

V is TRBV4-1 and J is TRBJ2-2, with 12 positions matching TRBD1. The germline V gene encodes CDR1 MGHRA and CDR2 YSYEKL. This CDR3 comprises 16 residues. J lost 5 bases, V lost 1 base, and 2 bases had no gene match. CDR3 region: CASSQGDRGRTGELFF. As DNA, the CDR3 is TGCGCCAGCAGCCAAGGGGACAGGGGGCGTACCGGGGAGCTGTTTTTT.

This clonotype occurred a few times. The gene calls are TRBV7-6 and TRBJ2-3, with D possibly being TRBD2 (6 bases). The CDR3 consists of 14 residues. Trimming pared 2 bases from V and 11 bases from J, leaving 17 bases between. CDR1 is SGHVS, CDR2 FNYEAQ, per germline. CDR3 DNA sequence: TGTGCCAGCAGCTTAAGGACCAGGGAGGAGGTGCAGTATTTT. Amino acids: CASSLRTREEVQYF.